The entry that follows covers one T cell receptor beta chain sequence. The antigen remains undetermined. A J-beta primer mix and a sample-barcoded 5' primer were used in a second PCR of about 7 to 11 cycles. TCRdb itself ran the 5' RACE reads through MiXCR, one entry per CDR3 protein. This table holds about 1.6 million distinct CDR3 sequences, 30% to 35% found once. The data are from a study of blood T cells in healthy people across ages. Findings and caveats of the study: Long-lived and aged donors differed, with more naive CD4+ cells and higher diversity in the long-lived. Using unsorted PBMCs precluded a conclusive naive versus antigen-experienced comparison.

The germline CDR1 and CDR2 sequences are SGHKS and YYEKEE (reference sequence). The V end lost 0 bases, the J end lost 1 base, and 10 bases lay between the germline ends. This CDR3 has 15 amino acids. The source is a woman aged 25 to 39 in good health. The sequencing input was blood. The chain carries TRBV5-5 and TRBJ1-2, with no clear D. The CDR3 spells CASSLGQQRNYGYTF. Written as DNA, the CDR3 is TGTGCCAGCAGCTTGGGCCAGCAACGTAACTATGGCTACACCTTC. Using reference TRBV5-5 and TRBJ1-2 for the parts outside the CDR3, the full variable domain is DAGVTQSPTHLIKTRGQQVTLRCSPISGHKSVSWYQQVLGQGPQFIFQYYEKEERGRGNFPDRFSARQFPNYSSELNVNALLLGDSALYLCASSLGQQRNYGYTFGSGTRLTVV.